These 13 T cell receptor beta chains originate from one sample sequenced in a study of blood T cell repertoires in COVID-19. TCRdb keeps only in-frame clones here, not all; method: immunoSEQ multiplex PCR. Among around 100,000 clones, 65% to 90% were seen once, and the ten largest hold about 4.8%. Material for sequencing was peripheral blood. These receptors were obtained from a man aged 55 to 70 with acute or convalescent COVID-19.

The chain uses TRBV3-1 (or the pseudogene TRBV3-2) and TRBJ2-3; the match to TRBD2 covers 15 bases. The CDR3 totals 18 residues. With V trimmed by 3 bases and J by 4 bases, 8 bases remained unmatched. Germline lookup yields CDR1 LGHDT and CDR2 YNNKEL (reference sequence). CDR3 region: CASSHGLAGGRSADTQYF. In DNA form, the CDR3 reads TGTGCCAGCAGCCACGGACTAGCGGGGGGGCGGAGCGCAGATACGCAGTATTTT.

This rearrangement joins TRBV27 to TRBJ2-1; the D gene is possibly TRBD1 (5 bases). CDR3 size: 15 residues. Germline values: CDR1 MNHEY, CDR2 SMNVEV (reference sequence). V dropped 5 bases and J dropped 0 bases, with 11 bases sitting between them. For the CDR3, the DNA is TGTGCCAGCAGTCAACGACAGAGCTCCTACAATGAGCAGTTCTTC. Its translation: CASSQRQSSYNEQFF.

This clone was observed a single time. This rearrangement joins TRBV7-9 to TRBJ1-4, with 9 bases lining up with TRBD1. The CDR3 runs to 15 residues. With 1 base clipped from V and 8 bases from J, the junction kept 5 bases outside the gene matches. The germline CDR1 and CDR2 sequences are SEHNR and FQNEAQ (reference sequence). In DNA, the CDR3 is TGTGCCAGCAGCTTAGGGACCGGGACAGGGGAAAAACTGTTTTTT. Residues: CASSLGTGTGEKLFF.

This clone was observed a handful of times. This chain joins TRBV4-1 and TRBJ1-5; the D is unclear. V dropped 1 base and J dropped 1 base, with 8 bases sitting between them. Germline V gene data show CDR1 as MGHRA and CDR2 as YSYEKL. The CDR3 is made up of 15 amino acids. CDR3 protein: CASSQGSGSNQPQHF. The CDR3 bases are TGCGCCAGCAGCCAAGGTTCGGGAAGCAATCAGCCCCAGCATTTT.

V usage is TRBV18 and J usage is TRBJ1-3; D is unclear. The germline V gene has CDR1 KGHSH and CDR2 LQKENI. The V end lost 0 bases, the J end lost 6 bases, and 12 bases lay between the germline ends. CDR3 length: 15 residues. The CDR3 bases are TGTGCCAGCTCACCACCCGTGGACTGGGAAAACACCATATATTTT. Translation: CASSPPVDWENTIYF.

CDR3 residues: CASTPDRGGNIQYF. The CDR3 bases are TGTGCCAGTACCCCTGACAGGGGGGGGAACATTCAGTACTTC. The chain has TRBV19 and TRBJ2-4; 9 nucleotides align to TRBD1. CDR3 length equals 14 residues. Trimming cost V 7 bases and J 7 bases; bases outside gene matches: 8. Per germline, CDR1 LNHDA and CDR2 SQIVND (reference sequence).

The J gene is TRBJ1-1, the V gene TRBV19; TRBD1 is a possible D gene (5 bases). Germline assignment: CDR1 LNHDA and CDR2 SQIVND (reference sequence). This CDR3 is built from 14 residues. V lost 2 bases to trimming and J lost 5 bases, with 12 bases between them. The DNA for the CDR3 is TGTGCCAGTAGTATAACGACAGCTCTAACTGAAGCTTTCTTT. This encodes CASSITTALTEAFF.

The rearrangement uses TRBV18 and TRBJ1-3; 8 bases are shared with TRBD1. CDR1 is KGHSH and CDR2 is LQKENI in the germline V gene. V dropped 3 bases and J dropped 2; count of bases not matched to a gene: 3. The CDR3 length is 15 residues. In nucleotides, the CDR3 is TGTGCCAGCTCACCGATACAGGGGGCTGGAAACACCATATATTTT. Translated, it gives CASSPIQGAGNTIYF.

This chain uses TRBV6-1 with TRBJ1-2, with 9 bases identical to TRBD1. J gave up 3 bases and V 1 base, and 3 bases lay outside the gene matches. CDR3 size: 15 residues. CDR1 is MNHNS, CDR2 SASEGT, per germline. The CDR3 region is CASSEGRTGDYGYTF. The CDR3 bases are TGTGCCAGCAGTGAAGGAAGGACAGGGGACTATGGCTACACCTTC.

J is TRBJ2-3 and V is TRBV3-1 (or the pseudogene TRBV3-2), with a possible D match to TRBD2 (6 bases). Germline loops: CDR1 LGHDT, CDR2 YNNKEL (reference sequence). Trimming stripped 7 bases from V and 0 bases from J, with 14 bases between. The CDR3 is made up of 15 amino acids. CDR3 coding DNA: TGTGCCAGCAACCGCGGCGGGGCTAGCACAGATACGCAGTATTTT. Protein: CASNRGGASTDTQYF.

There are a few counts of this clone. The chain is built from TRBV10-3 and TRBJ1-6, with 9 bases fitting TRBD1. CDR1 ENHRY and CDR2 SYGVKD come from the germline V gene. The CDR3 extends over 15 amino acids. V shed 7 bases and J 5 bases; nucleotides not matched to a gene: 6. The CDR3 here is CAIKSGTGNNSPLHF. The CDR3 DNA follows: TGTGCCATCAAGTCCGGGACAGGGAATAATTCACCCCTCCACTTT.

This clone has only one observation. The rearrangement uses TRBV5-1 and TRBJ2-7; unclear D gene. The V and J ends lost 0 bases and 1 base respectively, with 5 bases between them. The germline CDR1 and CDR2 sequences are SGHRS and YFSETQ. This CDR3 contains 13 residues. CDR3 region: CASSLVRSYEQYF. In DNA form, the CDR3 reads TGCGCCAGCAGCTTGGTCAGGTCCTACGAGCAGTACTTC.

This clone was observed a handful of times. CDR3: CASSFQGSGINEQFF. The CDR3 nucleotides read TGCGCCAGCAGCTTCCAGGGTAGCGGGATCAATGAGCAGTTCTTC. J is TRBJ2-1 and V is TRBV5-1, with 8 bases that match TRBD2. In germline, CDR1 is SGHRS, CDR2 YFSETQ. The length of the CDR3 is 15 residues. J gave up 6 bases and V 2 bases, and 7 bases lay outside the gene matches.